The T cell receptor beta chain described here comes from a study of blood T cell repertoires in COVID-19. Across the whole study: PBMCs, B-cell-depleted T cells, or T cells were the source of the cDNA or gDNA that made up the material.

V was clipped by 7 bases and J by 4 bases; unmatched bases: 12. Germline values: CDR1 LGHNA, CDR2 YNFKEQ. CDR3 length: 16 amino acids. Followed longitudinally, the Seattle patients had been enrolled during active infection. TCRdb's table, derived via immunoSEQ multiplex PCR, lists solely in-frame clones and lacks some. The sample holds about 200,000 clones; about 85% are singletons and the top ten take around 0.93%. Material for sequencing was peripheral blood. The chain uses TRBV4-2 and TRBJ2-3; 9 positions agree with TRBD1. The source of this sequence is a man aged 60 to 75 with COVID-19, enrolled during active disease. The CDR3 loop is CASTGGQGGGSDTQYF. The CDR3 coding sequence is TGTGCCAGCACCGGGGGACAGGGAGGAGGTTCAGATACGCAGTATTTT.